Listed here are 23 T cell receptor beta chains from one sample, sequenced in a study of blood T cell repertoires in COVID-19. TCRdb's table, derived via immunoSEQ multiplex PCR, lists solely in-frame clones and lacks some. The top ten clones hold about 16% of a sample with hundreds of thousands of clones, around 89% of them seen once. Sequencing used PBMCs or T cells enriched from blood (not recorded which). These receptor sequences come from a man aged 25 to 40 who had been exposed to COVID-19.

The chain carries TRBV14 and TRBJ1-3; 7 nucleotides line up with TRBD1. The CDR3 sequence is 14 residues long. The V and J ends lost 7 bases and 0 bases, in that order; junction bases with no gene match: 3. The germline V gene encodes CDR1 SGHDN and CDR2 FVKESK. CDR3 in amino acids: CASTEGASGNTIYF. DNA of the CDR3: TGTGCCAGCACGGAGGGGGCCTCTGGAAACACCATATATTTT.

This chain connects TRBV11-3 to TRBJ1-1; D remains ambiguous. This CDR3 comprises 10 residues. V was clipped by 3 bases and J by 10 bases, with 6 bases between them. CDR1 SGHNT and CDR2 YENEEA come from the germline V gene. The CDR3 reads CASSFLGAFF. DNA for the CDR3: TGTGCCAGCAGCTTTCTAGGAGCTTTCTTT.

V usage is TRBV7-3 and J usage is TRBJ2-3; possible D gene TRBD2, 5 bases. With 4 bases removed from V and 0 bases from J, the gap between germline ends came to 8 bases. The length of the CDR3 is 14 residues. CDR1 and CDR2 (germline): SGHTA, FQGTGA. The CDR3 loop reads CASSSWTSTDTQYF. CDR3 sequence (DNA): TGTGCCAGCAGCTCATGGACTAGCACAGATACGCAGTATTTT.

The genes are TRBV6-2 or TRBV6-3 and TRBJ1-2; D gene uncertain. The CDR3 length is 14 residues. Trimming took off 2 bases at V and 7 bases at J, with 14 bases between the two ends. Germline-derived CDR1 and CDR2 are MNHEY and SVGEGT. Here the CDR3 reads CASSYVRGIGGYTF. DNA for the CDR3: TGTGCCAGCAGTTACGTGCGGGGAATCGGTGGCTACACCTTC.

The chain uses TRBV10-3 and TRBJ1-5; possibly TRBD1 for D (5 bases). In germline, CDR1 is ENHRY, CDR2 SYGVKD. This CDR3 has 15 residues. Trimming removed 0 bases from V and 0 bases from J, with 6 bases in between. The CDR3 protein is CAISESTASNQPQHF. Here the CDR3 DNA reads TGTGCCATCAGTGAGTCGACAGCTAGCAATCAGCCCCAGCATTTT.

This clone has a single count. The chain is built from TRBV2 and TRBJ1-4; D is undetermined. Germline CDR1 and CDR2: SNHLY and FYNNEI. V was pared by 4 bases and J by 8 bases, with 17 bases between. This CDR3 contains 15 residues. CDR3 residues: CASSGSPPRREKLFF. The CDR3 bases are TGTGCCAGCAGTGGGTCCCCCCCCCGGAGGGAAAAACTGTTTTTT.

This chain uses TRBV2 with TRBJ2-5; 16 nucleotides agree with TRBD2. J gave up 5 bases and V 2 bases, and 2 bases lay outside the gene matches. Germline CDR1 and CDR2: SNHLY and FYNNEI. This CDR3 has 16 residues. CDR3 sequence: CASSETGLAGGETQYF. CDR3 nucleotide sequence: TGTGCCAGCAGTGAAACGGGACTAGCGGGGGGGGAGACCCAGTACTTC.

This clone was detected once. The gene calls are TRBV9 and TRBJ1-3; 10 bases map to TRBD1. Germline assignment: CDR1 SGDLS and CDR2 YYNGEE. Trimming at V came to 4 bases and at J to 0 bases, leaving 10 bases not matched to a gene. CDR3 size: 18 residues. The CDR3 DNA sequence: TGTGCCAGCAGCACACCCAGGACAGGGGGAATCTCTGGAAACACCATATATTTT. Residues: CASSTPRTGGISGNTIYF.

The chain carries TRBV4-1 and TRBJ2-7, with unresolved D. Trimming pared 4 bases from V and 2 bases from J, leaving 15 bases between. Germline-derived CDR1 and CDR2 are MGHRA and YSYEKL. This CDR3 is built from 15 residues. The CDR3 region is CASSLQAGITYEQYF. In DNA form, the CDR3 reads TGCGCCAGCAGCCTCCAGGCAGGTATCACCTACGAGCAGTACTTC.

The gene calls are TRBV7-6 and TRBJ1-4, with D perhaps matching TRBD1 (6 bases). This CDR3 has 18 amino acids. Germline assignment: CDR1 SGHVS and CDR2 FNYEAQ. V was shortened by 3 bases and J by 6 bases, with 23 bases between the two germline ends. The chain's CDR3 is CASSFFPPAGTSYEKLFF. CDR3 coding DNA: TGTGCCAGCAGCTTTTTTCCCCCGGCCGGGACATCATATGAAAAACTGTTTTTT.

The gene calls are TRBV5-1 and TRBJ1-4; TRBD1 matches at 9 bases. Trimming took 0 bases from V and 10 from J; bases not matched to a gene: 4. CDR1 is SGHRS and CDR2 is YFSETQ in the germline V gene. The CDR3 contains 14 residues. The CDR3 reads CASSLGQGEAKLFF. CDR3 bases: TGCGCCAGCAGCTTGGGACAGGGGGAGGCAAAACTGTTTTTT.

In DNA, the CDR3 is TGTGCCAGCAGCTTATATGGAAGGGGAAGGTACGAGCAGTACTTC. Translated: CASSLYGRGRYEQYF. This chain links TRBV7-9 with TRBJ2-7; weak D call: TRBD1 (5 bases). The CDR3 totals 15 residues. V dropped 2 bases and J dropped 4 bases, with 15 bases sitting between them. Germline loops: CDR1 SEHNR, CDR2 FQNEAQ (reference sequence).

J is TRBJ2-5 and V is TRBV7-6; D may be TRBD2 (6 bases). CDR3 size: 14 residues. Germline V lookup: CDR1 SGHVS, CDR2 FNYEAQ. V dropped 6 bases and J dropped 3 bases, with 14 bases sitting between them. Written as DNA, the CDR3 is TGTGCCAGCAGATCCGGGGGAAGAGAAGAGACCCAGTACTTC. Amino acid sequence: CASRSGGREETQYF.

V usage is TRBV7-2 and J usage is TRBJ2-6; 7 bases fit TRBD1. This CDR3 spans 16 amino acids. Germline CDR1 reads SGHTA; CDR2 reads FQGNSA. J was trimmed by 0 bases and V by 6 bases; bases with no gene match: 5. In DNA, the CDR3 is TGTGCCAGCAGTAAACAGGGGAGCTCTGGGGCCAACGTCCTGACTTTC. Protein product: CASSKQGSSGANVLTF. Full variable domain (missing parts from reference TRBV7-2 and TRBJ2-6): GAGVSQSPSNKVTEKGKDVELRCDPISGHTALYWYRQSLGQGLEFLIYFQGNSAPDKSGLPSDRFSAERTGGSVSTLTIQRTQQEDSAVYLCASSKQGSSGANVLTFGAGSRLTVL.

The CDR3 region has the DNA TGTGCCACCAGTGACAGGGGGTATACGCAGTATTTT. Amino acid sequence: CATSDRGYTQYF. This chain links TRBV24-1 with TRBJ2-3, with 7 bases aligning to TRBD1. J lost 7 bases, V lost 4 bases, and 1 base had no gene match. Germline-derived CDR1 and CDR2 are KGHDR and SFDVKD. CDR3 length: 12 amino acids.

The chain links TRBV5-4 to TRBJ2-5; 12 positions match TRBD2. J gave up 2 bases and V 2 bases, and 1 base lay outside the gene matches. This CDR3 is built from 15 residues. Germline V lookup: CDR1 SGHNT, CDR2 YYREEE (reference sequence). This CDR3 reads CASSFTSGGQETQYF. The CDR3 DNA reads TGTGCCAGCAGCTTTACTAGCGGGGGGCAAGAGACCCAGTACTTC. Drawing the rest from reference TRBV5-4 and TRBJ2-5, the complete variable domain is ETGVTQSPTHLIKTRGQQVTLRCSSQSGHNTVSWYQQALGQGPQFIFQYYREEENGRGNFPPRFSGLQFPNYSSELNVNALELDDSALYLCASSFTSGGQETQYFGPGTRLLVL.

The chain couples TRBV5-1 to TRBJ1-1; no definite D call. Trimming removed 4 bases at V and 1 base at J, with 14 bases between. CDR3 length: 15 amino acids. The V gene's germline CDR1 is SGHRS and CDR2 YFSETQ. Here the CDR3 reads CASSPLTRGNTEAFF. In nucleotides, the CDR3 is TGCGCCAGCAGCCCCTTAACGAGAGGGAACACTGAAGCTTTCTTT.

CDR3 bases: TGTGCCTGGAGTGTACTTGGAGAAATTACGATATTTACGAACACCGGGGAGCTGTTTTTT. It specifies CAWSVLGEITIFTNTGELFF. The chain links TRBV30 to TRBJ2-2; D not certain. Trimming took 0 bases from V and 0 from J, leaving 23 bases between them. The germline V gene has CDR1 GTSNPN and CDR2 SVGIG (reference sequence). The CDR3 is 20 residues long.

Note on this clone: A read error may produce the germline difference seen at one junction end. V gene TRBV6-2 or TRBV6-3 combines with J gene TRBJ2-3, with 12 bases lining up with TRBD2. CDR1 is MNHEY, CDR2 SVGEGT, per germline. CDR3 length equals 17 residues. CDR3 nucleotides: TGTGCCAGTAGTTACCTACCTAGCGGGGGGGTTGCAGATACGCAGTATTTT. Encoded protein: CASSYLPSGGVADTQYF.

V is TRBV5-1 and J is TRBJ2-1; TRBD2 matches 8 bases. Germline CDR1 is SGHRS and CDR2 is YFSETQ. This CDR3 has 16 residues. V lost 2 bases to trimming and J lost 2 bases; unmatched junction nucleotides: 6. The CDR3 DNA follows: TGCGCCAGCAGCTTTATAGCGGGGAGGACCTACAATGAGCAGTTCTTC. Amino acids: CASSFIAGRTYNEQFF.

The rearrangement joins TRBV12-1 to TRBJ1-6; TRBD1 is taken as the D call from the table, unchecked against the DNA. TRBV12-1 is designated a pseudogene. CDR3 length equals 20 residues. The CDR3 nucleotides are TGTGCCAGCAGCTTCAGATATGGGACAGGGGAATCGGGCTATAATTCACCCCTCCACTTT. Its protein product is CASSFRYGTGESGYNSPLHF.

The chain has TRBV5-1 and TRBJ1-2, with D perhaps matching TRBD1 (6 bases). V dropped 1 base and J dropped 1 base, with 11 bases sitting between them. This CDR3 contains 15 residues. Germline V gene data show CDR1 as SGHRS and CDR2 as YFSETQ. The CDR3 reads CASSLSGTNNYGYTF. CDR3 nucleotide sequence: TGCGCCAGCAGCTTGAGCGGGACAAATAACTATGGCTACACCTTC.

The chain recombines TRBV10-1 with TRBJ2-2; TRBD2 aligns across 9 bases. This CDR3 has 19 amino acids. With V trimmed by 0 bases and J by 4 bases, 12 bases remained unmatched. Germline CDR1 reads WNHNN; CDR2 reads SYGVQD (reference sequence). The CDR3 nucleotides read TGCGCCAGCAGTGAGTCGTTGGGGTCTAGCGGGGACCCCACCGGGGAGCTGTTTTTT. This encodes CASSESLGSSGDPTGELFF.